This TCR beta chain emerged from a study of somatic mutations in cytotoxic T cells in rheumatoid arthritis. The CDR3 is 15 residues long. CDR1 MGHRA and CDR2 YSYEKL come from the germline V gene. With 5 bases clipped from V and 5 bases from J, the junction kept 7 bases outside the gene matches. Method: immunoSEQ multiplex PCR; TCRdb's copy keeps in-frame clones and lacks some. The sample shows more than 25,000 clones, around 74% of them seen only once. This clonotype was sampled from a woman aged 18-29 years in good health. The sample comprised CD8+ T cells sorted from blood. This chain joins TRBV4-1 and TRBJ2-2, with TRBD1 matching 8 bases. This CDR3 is CASSSTGVRTGELFF. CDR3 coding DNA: TGCGCCAGCAGCTCGACAGGGGTCCGGACCGGGGAGCTGTTTTTT.